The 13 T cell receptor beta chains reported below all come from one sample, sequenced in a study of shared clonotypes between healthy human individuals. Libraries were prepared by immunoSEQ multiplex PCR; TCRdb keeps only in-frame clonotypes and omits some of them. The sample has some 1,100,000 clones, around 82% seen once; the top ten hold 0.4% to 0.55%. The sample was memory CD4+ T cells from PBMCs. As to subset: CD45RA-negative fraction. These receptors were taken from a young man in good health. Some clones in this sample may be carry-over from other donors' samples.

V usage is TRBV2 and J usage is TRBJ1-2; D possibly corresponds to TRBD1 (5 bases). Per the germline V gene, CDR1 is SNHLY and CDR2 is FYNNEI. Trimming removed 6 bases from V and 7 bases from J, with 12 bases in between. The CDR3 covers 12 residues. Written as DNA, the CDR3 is TGTGCCAGCAGCAGGGATCGGCGTGGCTACACCTTC. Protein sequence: CASSRDRRGYTF.

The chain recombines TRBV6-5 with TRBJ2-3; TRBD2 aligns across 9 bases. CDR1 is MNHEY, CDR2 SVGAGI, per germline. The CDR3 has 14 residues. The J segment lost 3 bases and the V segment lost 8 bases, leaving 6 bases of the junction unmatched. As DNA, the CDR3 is TGTGCCAGCGGCGGGGGGGATCGAACAGATACGCAGTATTTT. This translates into CASGGGDRTDTQYF.

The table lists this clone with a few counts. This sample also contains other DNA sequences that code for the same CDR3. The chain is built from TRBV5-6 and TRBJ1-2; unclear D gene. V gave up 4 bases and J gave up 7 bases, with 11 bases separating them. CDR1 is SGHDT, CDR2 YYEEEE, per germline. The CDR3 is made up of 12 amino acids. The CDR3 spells CASSRLGSGYTF. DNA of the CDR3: TGTGCCAGCAGCCGCTTGGGTTCTGGCTACACCTTC. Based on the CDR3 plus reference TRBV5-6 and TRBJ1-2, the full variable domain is DAGVTQSPTHLIKTRGQQVTLRCSPKSGHDTVSWYQQALGQGPQFIFQYYEEEERQRGNFPDRFSGHQFPNYSSELNVNALLLGDSALYLCASSRLGSGYTFGSGTRLTVV.

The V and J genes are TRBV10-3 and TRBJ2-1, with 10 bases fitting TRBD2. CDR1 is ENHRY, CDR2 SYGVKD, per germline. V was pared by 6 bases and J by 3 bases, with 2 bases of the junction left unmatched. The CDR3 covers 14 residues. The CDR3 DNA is TGTGCCATCAGAGGACTAGCGGACTACAATGAGCAGTTCTTC. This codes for CAIRGLADYNEQFF.

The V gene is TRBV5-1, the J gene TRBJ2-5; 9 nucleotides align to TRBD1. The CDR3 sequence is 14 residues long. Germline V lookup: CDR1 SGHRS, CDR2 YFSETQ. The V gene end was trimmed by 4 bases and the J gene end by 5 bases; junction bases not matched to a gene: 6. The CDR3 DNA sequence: TGCGCCAGCAGCGAAGGGACAGGGACCGAGACCCAGTACTTC. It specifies CASSEGTGTETQYF.

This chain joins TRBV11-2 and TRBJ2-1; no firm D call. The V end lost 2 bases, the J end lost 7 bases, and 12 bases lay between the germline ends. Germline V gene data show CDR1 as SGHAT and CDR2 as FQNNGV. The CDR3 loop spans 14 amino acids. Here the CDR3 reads CASSLRLDPNEQFF. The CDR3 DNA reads TGTGCCAGCAGCTTACGTCTAGACCCTAATGAGCAGTTCTTC.

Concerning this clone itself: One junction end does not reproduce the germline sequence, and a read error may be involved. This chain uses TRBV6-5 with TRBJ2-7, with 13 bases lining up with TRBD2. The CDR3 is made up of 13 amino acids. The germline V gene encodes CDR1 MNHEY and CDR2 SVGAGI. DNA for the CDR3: TGTGCCAGCAGCCAACTAGCGGGAGGGCCGTGGGCCTTC. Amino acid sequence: CASSQLAGGPWAF.

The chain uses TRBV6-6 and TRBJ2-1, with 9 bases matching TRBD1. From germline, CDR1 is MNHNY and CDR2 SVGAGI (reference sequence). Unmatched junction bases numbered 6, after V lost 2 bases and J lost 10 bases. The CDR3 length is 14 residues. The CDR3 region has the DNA TGTGCCAGCAGTTACCGGGACAGGGTGTGGGAGCAGTTCTTC. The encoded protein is CASSYRDRVWEQFF.

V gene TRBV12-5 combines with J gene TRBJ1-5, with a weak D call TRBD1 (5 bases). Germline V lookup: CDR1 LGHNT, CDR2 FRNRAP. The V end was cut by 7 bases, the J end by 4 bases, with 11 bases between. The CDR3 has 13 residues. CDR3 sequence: CASAVGGNQPQHF. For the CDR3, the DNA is TGTGCTAGTGCCGTGGGGGGTAATCAGCCCCAGCATTTT.

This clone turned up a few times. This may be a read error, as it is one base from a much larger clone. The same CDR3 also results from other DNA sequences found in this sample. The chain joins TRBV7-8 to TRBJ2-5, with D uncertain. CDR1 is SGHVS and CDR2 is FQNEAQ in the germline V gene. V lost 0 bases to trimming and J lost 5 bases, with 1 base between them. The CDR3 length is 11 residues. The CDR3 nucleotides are TGTGCCAGCAGCTTAGCGGAGACCCAGTACTTC. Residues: CASSLAETQYF. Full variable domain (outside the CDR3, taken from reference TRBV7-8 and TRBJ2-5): GAGVSQSPRYKVAKRGQDVALRCDPISGHVSLFWYQQALGQGPEFLTYFQNEAQLDKSGLPSDRFFAERPEGSVSTLKIQRTQQEDSAVYLCASSLAETQYFGPGTRLLVL.

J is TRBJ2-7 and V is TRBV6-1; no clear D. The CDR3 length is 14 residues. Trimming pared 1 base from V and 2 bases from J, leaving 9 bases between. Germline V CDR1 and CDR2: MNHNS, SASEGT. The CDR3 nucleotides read TGTGCCAGCAGTGAAGGACGGAAAACCTACGAGCAGTACTTC. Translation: CASSEGRKTYEQYF.

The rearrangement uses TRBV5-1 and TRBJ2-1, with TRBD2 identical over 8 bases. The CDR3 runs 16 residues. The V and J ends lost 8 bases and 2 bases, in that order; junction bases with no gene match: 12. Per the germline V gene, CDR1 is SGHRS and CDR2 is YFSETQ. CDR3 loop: CASIRDGRATYNEQFF. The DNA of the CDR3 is TGCGCCAGTATTAGGGACGGGAGGGCCACCTACAATGAGCAGTTCTTC.

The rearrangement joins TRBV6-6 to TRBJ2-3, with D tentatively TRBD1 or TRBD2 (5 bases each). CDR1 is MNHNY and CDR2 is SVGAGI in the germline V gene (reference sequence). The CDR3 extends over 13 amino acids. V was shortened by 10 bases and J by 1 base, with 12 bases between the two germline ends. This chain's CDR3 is CATRDPGTDTQYF. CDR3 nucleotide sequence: TGTGCCACCAGGGACCCCGGCACAGATACGCAGTATTTT.